The 18 T cell receptor beta chains given below trace back to one sample, sequenced in a study of blood T cell repertoires in COVID-19. Only in-frame clones appear in the TCRdb table, and some are missing; sequencing was by immunoSEQ multiplex PCR. The sample includes 120,000 or so clones, more than 70% of them seen just once. The sequenced sample was peripheral blood. The source is a human donor in a cohort sampled during active COVID-19.

The chain has TRBV28 and TRBJ2-7; D possibly corresponds to TRBD1 (6 bases). The CDR3 has 14 amino acids. V was clipped by 7 bases and J by 5 bases, with 18 bases between them. The germline gives CDR1 MDHEN, CDR2 SYDVKM. The CDR3 sequence is CASTPYEGVDEQYF. CDR3 nucleotides: TGTGCCAGCACCCCCTACGAGGGGGTAGACGAGCAGTACTTC.

This clone was detected only a few times. The chain recombines TRBV4-2 with TRBJ1-1, with D uncertain. CDR1 and CDR2 from the germline V gene are LGHNA and YNFKEQ. Trimming removed 1 base from V and 5 bases from J, with 5 bases in between. CDR3 length: 12 residues. CDR3 loop: CASSQAGTEAFF. CDR3 DNA sequence: TGTGCCAGCAGCCAAGCGGGGACTGAAGCTTTCTTT.

The gene calls are TRBV11-2 and TRBJ2-5; possible D gene TRBD1, 6 bases. The CDR3 totals 15 residues. Germline CDR1 SGHAT, CDR2 FQNNGV. V was trimmed by 4 bases and J by 5 bases, leaving 17 bases between them. The CDR3 DNA reads as TGTGCCAGCAGCTCGGAGGTGGAAAGGGGGGAGACCCAGTACTTC. Encoded protein: CASSSEVERGETQYF.

The CDR3 DNA follows: TGTGCCAGCAGCTGGACAGGGGGAGCCTATGGCTACACCTTC. As protein: CASSWTGGAYGYTF. The chain combines TRBV5-8 with TRBJ1-2, with TRBD1 identical over 10 bases. Germline trimming cut 3 bases from V and 4 bases from J; bases unmatched to any gene: 3. The length of the CDR3 is 14 residues. Germline V gene sequence: CDR1 SGHTS, CDR2 YDEGEE.

V is TRBV9 and J is TRBJ1-5, with D unclear. Germline V lookup: CDR1 SGDLS, CDR2 YYNGEE. The CDR3 spans 13 residues. V lost 2 bases and J 4 bases, leaving 7 bases between the germline ends. The CDR3 region has the DNA TGTGCCAGCAGCGTCTGGAGGAATCAGCCCCAGCATTTT. Its translation is CASSVWRNQPQHF.

The chain couples TRBV6-6 to TRBJ1-5; 8 nucleotides agree with TRBD1. The CDR3 is 16 amino acids. Looked up from germline, CDR1 is MNHNY and CDR2 is SVGAGI (reference sequence). J gave up 2 bases and V 1 base, and 4 bases lay outside the gene matches. The CDR3 spells CASSYLSGGGNQPQHF. For the CDR3, the DNA is TGTGCCAGCAGTTACTTGTCAGGGGGCGGCAATCAGCCCCAGCATTTT.

This rearrangement joins TRBV6-1 to TRBJ1-2; maybe TRBD1 (6 bases). Per germline, CDR1 MNHNS and CDR2 SASEGT. Trimming pared 2 bases from V and 2 bases from J, leaving 12 bases between. The length of the CDR3 is 15 residues. DNA for the CDR3: TGTGCCAGCAGTGAAATGACAGGTCTCAACTATGGCTACACCTTC. Protein: CASSEMTGLNYGYTF.

This clone has just a few counts. The J gene is TRBJ2-7, the V gene TRBV4-1, with no clear D. Per the germline V gene, CDR1 is MGHRA and CDR2 is YSYEKL. V was pared by 1 base and J by 3 bases, with 7 bases between. The CDR3 is made up of 13 amino acids. CDR3 protein: CASSQVENYEQYF. The CDR3, as DNA: TGCGCCAGCAGCCAAGTGGAGAACTACGAGCAGTACTTC.

This chain connects TRBV6-5 to TRBJ2-7, with 10 bases that match TRBD2. Trimming took 5 bases from V and 1 from J; bases not matched to a gene: 5. Germline CDR1 and CDR2: MNHEY and SVGAGI. The CDR3 spans 15 residues. The CDR3 bases are TGTGCCAGCAGTAGGGGGACTAGCGAATCCTACGAGCAGTACTTC. This gives the protein CASSRGTSESYEQYF.

This sequence joins TRBV30 and TRBJ2-7; 10 bases are shared with TRBD1. Germline CDR1 reads GTSNPN; CDR2 reads SVGIG (reference sequence). There are 14 residues in the CDR3. J was trimmed by 5 bases and V by 3 bases; bases with no gene match: 7. CDR3 amino acids: CAWRMTGGNDEQYF. CDR3 in DNA: TGTGCCTGGAGAATGACAGGGGGCAACGACGAGCAGTACTTC.

The rearrangement joins TRBV30 to TRBJ2-7; D perhaps matches TRBD2 (6 bases). V was trimmed by 1 base and J by 7 bases, leaving 20 bases between them. The CDR3 is made up of 15 amino acids. Germline loops: CDR1 GTSNPN, CDR2 SVGIG (reference sequence). CDR3 region: CAWSAGSARSGEQYF. The CDR3 region has the DNA TGTGCCTGGAGTGCCGGGAGTGCGAGATCGGGGGAGCAGTACTTC.

This clone has just one count. The chain carries TRBV30 and TRBJ1-5; the match to TRBD1 covers 8 bases. The CDR3 totals 13 residues. Trimming took 1 base from V and 4 from J; bases not matched to a gene: 0. Germline loops: CDR1 GTSNPN, CDR2 SVGIG (reference sequence). The CDR3 region has the DNA TGTGCCTGGAGTGACAGGGGGAATCAGCCCCAGCATTTT. This sequence encodes CAWSDRGNQPQHF. Complete variable domain (other parts from reference TRBV30 and TRBJ1-5): SQTIHQWPATLVQPVGSPLSLECTVEGTSNPNLYWYRQAAGRGLQLLFYSVGIGQISSEVPQNLSASRPQDRQFILSSKKLLLSDSGFYLCAWSDRGNQPQHFGDGTRLSIL.

In this sample, this clone turned up a few times. This chain connects TRBV2 to TRBJ2-7; 9 positions match TRBD1. Germline CDR1 SNHLY, CDR2 FYNNEI. V was clipped by 6 bases and J by 6 bases; unmatched bases: 6. This CDR3 has 13 residues. The CDR3 reads CASRRDRVSEQYF. For the CDR3, the DNA is TGTGCCAGCAGACGGGACAGGGTATCCGAGCAGTACTTC.

V usage is TRBV30 and J usage is TRBJ1-2; possibly TRBD1 for D (6 bases). Germline V gives CDR1 GTSNPN, CDR2 SVGIG (reference sequence). The CDR3 spans 13 residues. V was clipped by 1 base and J by 5 bases, with 11 bases between them. As DNA, the CDR3 is TGTGCCTGGAGTGCCGGGACAAGATATGGCTACACCTTC. As protein: CAWSAGTRYGYTF.

The chain couples TRBV30 to TRBJ2-7; 9 bases line up with TRBD1. Germline CDR1 is GTSNPN and CDR2 is SVGIG (reference sequence). The junction had 5 bases not matched to a gene; V was cut back by 0 bases and J by 2 bases. This CDR3 has 15 residues. The CDR3 loop reads CAWSVQGTGTYEQYF. As DNA, the CDR3 is TGTGCCTGGAGTGTACAAGGGACAGGGACCTACGAGCAGTACTTC.

The rearrangement links TRBV27 to TRBJ2-7; 12 bases align to TRBD1. Germline assignment: CDR1 MNHEY and CDR2 SMNVEV (reference sequence). V trimming: 5 bases; J trimming: 7 bases; junction bases outside the gene matches: 9. The CDR3 is 15 residues long. CDR3 nucleotide sequence: TGTGCCAGCAGTCTACACCGGGACAGGGGGCAAGAGCAGTACTTC. This sequence encodes CASSLHRDRGQEQYF.

This clone was picked up a small number of times. At the DNA level, this CDR3 is encoded by other sequences in the same sample as well. This sequence joins TRBV19 and TRBJ2-7, with D unresolved. V was pared by 6 bases and J by 0 bases, with 9 bases between. CDR3 size: 13 residues. Germline CDR1 and CDR2: LNHDA and SQIVND (reference sequence). CDR3 sequence (DNA): TGTGCCAGTAGCCCCCCGTCCTCCTACGAGCAGTACTTC. Protein sequence: CASSPPSSYEQYF.

V gene TRBV29-1 combines with J gene TRBJ1-2; D remains unclear. V was clipped by 2 bases and J by 1 base, with 8 bases between them. CDR1 and CDR2 (germline): SQVTM, ANQGSEA. The CDR3 has 13 amino acids. The CDR3 nucleotides are TGCAGCGTTGAATATTCCCTTAACTATGGCTACACCTTC. Its protein is CSVEYSLNYGYTF.